The 9 T cell receptor beta chains listed next were all sequenced from one sample in a study of post-analysis software for immune sequencing data. Study-wide results and limits: Controls showed lower frequencies than patients for five TRBV segments, and TRBV5-6, TRBV5-1 and TRBV20-1 were among these.

Antigen specificity for these receptors is unknown. cDNA libraries for TCR beta contained unique molecular identifiers. TCRdb reanalysed the PCR reads using MiXCR and keeps one entry per CDR3 protein. The table records 350,000 to 450,000 distinct CDR3 sequences, roughly 38% of them present only once. The sequenced sample consisted of blood. Receptors were obtained from a girl aged 2-10 years with multiple sclerosis.

The rearrangement uses TRBV10-3 and TRBJ2-5; D is unresolved. V lost 2 bases, J lost 5 bases, and 12 bases lay in between. The CDR3 loop spans 14 amino acids. Germline V CDR1 and CDR2: ENHRY, SYGVKD. The CDR3 protein is CAISERYGRETQYF. The CDR3, as DNA: TGTGCCATCAGTGAGAGATATGGTCGGGAGACCCAGTACTTC.

The chain couples TRBV11-3 to TRBJ2-1; 9 nucleotides align to TRBD2. The CDR3 sequence is 16 residues long. J gave up 9 bases and V 5 bases, and 14 bases lay outside the gene matches. The V gene's germline CDR1 is SGHNT and CDR2 YENEEA. CDR3: CASSQVAGGGLGEQFF. CDR3 nucleotides: TGTGCCAGCAGCCAAGTGGCGGGAGGGGGTTTGGGTGAGCAGTTCTTC.

The rearrangement joins TRBV7-2 to TRBJ1-2, with no clear D. The CDR3 runs 14 residues. Germline lookup yields CDR1 SGHTA and CDR2 FQGNSA. Trimming removed 0 bases from V and 7 bases from J, with 12 bases in between. CDR3 protein: CASSLARSTFGYTF. The CDR3 bases are TGTGCCAGCAGCTTAGCTCGCAGCACCTTTGGCTACACCTTC.

This clonotype occurred a few times. The chain couples TRBV12-3 or TRBV12-4 to TRBJ2-5; 11 bases line up with TRBD2. After removal of 2 bases from V and 5 bases from J, the junction contained 10 bases not matched to a gene. This CDR3 has 17 amino acids. CDR3 nucleotide sequence: TGTGCCAGCAGTTTAACTAGCGGGGGTCCGTATTCGGAGACCCAGTACTTC. Translated, it gives CASSLTSGGPYSETQYF.

V gene TRBV7-9 combines with J gene TRBJ1-4; 7 bases agree with TRBD1. With 0 bases clipped from V and 7 bases from J, the junction kept 5 bases outside the gene matches. Germline V gene data show CDR1 as SEHNR and CDR2 as FQNEAQ (reference sequence). The CDR3 is 15 residues long. The CDR3 DNA reads TGTGCCAGCAGCTTAGCGACAGGGACCGGTGAAAAACTGTTTTTT. Residues: CASSLATGTGEKLFF.

V gene TRBV6-2 or TRBV6-3 combines with J gene TRBJ2-1; D gene ambiguous. The germline V gene has CDR1 MNHEY and CDR2 SVGEGT. Trimming pared 4 bases from V and 4 bases from J, leaving 11 bases between. The CDR3 length is 14 residues. DNA for the CDR3: TGTGCCAGCAGTTTGAGTTCACTTTACAATGAGCAGTTCTTC. This sequence encodes CASSLSSLYNEQFF.

As regards this clonotype: A single base separates this from a much larger clone, so it may be a read error. The chain joins TRBV20-1 to TRBJ1-5; D unresolved. This CDR3 region has 14 residues. CDR1 DFQATT and CDR2 SNEGSKA come from the germline V gene (reference sequence). Trimming removed 6 bases from V and 1 base from J, with 13 bases in between. The CDR3 DNA reads as TGCAGTGCAGAGGCCAGCCGGAGCAATCAGCCCCAGCATTTT. Protein product: CSAEASRSNQPQHF.

The chain recombines TRBV3-1 with TRBJ2-1; weak D call: TRBD1 (5 bases). CDR1 LGHDT and CDR2 YNNKEL come from the germline V gene (reference sequence). Trimming cost V 3 bases and J 6 bases, with 12 bases left between them. The CDR3 is made up of 14 amino acids. In DNA form, the CDR3 reads TGTGCCAGCAGCCAGGGGTGGGGCGGCAATGAGCAGTTCTTC. This encodes CASSQGWGGNEQFF.

V and J are TRBV12-3 or TRBV12-4 and TRBJ2-7, with 7 bases lining up with TRBD1. V trimming: 4 bases; J trimming: 3 bases; junction bases outside the gene matches: 9. The CDR3 is made up of 15 amino acids. The CDR3 DNA reads as TGTGCCAGCAGTTCCCCCGAAAGGGGGCTCTACGAGCAGTACTTC. Protein: CASSSPERGLYEQYF.